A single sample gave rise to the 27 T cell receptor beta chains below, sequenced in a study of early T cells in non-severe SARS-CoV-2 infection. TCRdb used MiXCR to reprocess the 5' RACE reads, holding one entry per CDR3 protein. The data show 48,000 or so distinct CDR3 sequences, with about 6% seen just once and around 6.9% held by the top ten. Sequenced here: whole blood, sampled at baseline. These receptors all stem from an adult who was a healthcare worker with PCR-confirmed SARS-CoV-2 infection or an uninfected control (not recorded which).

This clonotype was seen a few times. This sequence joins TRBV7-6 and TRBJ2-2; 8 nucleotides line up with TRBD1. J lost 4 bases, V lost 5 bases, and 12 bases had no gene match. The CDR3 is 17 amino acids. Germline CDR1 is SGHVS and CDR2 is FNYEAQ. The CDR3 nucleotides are TGTGCCAGCAGCCTACTCATGGGACAGGAGTCCACCGGGGAGCTGTTTTTT. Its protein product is CASSLLMGQESTGELFF.

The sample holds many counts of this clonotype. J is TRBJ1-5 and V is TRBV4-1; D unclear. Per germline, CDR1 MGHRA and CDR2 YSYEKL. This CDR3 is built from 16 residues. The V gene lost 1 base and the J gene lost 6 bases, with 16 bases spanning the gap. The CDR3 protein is CASSQAVDRRGQPQHF. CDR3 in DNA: TGCGCCAGCAGCCAAGCTGTGGATAGGCGAGGTCAGCCCCAGCATTTT.

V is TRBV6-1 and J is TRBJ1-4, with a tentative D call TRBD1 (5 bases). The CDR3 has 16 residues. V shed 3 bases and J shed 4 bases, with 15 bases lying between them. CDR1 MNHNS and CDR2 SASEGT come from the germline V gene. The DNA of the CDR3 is TGTGCCAGCAGTGAGGTCCGGGACTCACGTAATGAAAAACTGTTTTTT. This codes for CASSEVRDSRNEKLFF.

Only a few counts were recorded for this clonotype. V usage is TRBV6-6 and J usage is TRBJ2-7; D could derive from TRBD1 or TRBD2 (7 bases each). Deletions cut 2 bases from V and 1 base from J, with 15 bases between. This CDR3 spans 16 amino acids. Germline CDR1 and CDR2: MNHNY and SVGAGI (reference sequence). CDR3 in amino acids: CASSYPRGGASYEQYF. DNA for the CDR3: TGTGCCAGCAGTTACCCCAGGGGGGGAGCGTCCTACGAGCAGTACTTC.

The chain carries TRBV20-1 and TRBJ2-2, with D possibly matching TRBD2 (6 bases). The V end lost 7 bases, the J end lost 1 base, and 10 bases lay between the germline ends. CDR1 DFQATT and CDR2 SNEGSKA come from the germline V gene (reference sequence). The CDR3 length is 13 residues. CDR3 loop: CSVGGVNTGELFF. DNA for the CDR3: TGCAGTGTAGGCGGGGTGAACACCGGGGAGCTGTTTTTT.

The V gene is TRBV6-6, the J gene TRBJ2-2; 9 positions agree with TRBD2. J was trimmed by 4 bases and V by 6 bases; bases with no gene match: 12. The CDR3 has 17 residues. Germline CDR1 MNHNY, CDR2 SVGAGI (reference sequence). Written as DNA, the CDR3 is TGTGCCAGCAGGTACATAGCGGGAGAGAGGCCCACCGGGGAGCTGTTTTTT. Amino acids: CASRYIAGERPTGELFF.

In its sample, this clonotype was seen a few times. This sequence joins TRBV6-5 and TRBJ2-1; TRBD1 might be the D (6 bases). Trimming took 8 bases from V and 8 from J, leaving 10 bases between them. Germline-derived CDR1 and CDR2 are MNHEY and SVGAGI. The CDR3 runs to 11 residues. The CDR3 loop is CASRGGDEQFF. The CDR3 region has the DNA TGTGCCAGCCGAGGGGGAGATGAGCAGTTCTTC.

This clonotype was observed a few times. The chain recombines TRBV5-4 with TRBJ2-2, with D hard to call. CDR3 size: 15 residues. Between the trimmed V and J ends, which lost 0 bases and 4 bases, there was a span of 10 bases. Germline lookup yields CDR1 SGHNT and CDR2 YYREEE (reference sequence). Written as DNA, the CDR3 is TGTGCCAGCAGCTTGGGAAGTTCCTTCACCGGGGAGCTGTTTTTT. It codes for CASSLGSSFTGELFF.

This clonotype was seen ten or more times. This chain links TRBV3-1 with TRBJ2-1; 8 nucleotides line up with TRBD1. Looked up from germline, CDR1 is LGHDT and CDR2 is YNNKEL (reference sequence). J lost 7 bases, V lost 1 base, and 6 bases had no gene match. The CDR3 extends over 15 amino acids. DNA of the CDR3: TGTGCCAGCAGCCAAGGGCAGGGGGCTGGAAATGAGCAGTTCTTC. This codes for CASSQGQGAGNEQFF.

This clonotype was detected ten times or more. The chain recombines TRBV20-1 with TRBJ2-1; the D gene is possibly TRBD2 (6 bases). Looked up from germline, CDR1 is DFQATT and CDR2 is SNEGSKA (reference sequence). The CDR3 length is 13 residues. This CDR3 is CTCTGEWSNEQFF. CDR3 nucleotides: TGCACCTGTACGGGGGAGTGGTCTAATGAGCAGTTCTTC.

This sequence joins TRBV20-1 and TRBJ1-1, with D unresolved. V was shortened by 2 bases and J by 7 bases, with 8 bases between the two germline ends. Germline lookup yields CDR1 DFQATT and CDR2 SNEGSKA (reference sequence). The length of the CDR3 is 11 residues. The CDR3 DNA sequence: TGCAGTGCTAGATCTGACGGTGAAGCTTTCTTT. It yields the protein CSARSDGEAFF.

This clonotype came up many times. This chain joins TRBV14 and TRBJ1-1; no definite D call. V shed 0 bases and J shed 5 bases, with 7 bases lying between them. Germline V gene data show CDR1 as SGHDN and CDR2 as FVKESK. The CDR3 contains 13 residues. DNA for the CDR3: TGTGCCAGCAGCCAAGATAGGAGGACTGAAGCTTTCTTT. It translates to CASSQDRRTEAFF.

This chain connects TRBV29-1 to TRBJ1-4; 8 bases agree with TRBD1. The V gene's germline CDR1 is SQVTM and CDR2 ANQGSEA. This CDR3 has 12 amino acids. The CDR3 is CSIRDRNEKLFF. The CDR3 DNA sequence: TGCAGTATCCGGGACAGGAATGAAAAACTGTTTTTT. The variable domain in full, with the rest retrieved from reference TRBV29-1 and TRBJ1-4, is SAVISQKPSRDICQRGTSLTIQCQVDSQVTMMFWYRQQPGQSLTLIATANQGSEATYESGFVIDKFPISRPNLTFSTLTVSNMSPEDSSIYLCSIRDRNEKLFFGSGTQLSVL.

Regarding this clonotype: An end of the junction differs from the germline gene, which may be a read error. CDR3 DNA: TGTGCCACTGGGACAGGCAGCTATAGCAGTCAGCCCCAGCATTTT. As protein: CATGTGSYSSQPQHF. The rearrangement uses TRBV10-3 and TRBJ1-5; 8 bases agree with TRBD1. The CDR3 is 15 amino acids. CDR1 and CDR2 (germline): ENHRY, SYGVKD.

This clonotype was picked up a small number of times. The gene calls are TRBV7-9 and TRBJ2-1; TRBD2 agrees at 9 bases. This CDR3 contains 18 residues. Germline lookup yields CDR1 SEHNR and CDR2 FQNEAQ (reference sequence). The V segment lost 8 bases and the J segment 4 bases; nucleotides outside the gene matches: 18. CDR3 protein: CASRTVGDTTSGYNEQFF. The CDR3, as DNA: TGTGCCAGCCGAACGGTGGGGGATACGACTAGCGGTTACAATGAGCAGTTCTTC.

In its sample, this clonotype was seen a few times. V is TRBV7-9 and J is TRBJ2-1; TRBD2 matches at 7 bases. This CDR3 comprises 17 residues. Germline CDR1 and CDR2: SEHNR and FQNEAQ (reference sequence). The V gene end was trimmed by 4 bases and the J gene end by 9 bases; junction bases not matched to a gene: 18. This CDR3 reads CASSSFVGGGSSGEQFF. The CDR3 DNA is TGTGCCAGCAGCTCCTTCGTCGGTGGCGGGAGCAGTGGTGAGCAGTTCTTC.

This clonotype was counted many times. The CDR3: CASSFPGTGEQYF. The CDR3 DNA reads TGTGCCAGCAGCTTTCCAGGGACCGGAGAGCAGTACTTC. The V call is TRBV5-4, the J call TRBJ2-7; D is perhaps TRBD1 or TRBD2 (5 bases each). CDR3 length: 13 amino acids. Trimming cost V 2 bases and J 7 bases, with 13 bases left between them. Germline V CDR1 and CDR2: SGHNT, YYREEE (reference sequence).

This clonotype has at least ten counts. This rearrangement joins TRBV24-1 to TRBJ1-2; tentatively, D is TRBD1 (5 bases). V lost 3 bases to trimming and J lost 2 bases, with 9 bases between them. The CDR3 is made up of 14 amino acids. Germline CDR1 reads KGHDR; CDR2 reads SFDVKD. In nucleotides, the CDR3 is TGTGCCACCAGTGATCCGGGACCCAACTATGGCTACACCTTC. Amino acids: CATSDPGPNYGYTF.

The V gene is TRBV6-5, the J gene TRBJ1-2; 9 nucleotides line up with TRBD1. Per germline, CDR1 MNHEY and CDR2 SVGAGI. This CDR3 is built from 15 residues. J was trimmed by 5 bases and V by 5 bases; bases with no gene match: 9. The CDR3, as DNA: TGTGCCAGCAGTACTAGCCCGGGACAGGGATATGGCTACACCTTC. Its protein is CASSTSPGQGYGYTF.

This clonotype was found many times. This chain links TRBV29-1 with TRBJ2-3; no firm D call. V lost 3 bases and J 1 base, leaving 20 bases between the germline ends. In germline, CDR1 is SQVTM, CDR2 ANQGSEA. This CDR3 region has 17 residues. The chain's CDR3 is CSVDQTLVRRGTDTQYF. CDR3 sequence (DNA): TGCAGCGTTGATCAAACACTGGTTCGCCGGGGCACAGATACGCAGTATTTT.

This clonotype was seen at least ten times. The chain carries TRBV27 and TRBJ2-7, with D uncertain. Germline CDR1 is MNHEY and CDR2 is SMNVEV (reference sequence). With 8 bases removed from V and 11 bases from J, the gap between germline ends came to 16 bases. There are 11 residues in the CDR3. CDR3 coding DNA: TGTGCCAGCCGTTCGGTTATTTCGGAGTACTTC. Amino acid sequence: CASRSVISEYF.

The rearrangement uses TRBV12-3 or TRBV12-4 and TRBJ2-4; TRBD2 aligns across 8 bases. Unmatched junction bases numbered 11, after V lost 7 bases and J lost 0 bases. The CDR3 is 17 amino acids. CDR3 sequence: CASTKRGGHIAKNIQYF. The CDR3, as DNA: TGTGCCAGCACCAAACGGGGGGGCCATATAGCCAAAAACATTCAGTACTTC.

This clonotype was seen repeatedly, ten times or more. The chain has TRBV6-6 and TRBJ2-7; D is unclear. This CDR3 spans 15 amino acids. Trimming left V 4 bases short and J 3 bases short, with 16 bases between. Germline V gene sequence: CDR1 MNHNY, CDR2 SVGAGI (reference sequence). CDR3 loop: CASSSPGKGIYEQYF. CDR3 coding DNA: TGTGCCAGCAGTTCCCCCGGTAAAGGGATCTACGAGCAGTACTTC.

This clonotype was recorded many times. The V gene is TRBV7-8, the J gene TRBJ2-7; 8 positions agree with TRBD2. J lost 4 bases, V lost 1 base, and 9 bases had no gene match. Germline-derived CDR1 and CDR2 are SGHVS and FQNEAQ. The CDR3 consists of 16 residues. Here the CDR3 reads CASSLEVAGTEYEQYF. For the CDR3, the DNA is TGTGCCAGCAGCTTAGAGGTAGCGGGAACAGAGTACGAGCAGTACTTC.

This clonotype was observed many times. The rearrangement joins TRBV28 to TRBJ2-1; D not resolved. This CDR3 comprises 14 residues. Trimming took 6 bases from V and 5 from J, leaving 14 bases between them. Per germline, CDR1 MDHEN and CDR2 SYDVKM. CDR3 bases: TGTGCCAGCAGCTACGTCGCTGCCCACAATGAGCAGTTCTTC. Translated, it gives CASSYVAAHNEQFF.

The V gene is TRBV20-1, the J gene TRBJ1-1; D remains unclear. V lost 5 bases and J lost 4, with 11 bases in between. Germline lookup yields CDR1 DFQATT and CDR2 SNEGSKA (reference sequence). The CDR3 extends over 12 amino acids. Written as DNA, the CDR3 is TGCAGTGCTGGGTCCTTGGTCACTGAAGCTTTCTTT. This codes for CSAGSLVTEAFF.

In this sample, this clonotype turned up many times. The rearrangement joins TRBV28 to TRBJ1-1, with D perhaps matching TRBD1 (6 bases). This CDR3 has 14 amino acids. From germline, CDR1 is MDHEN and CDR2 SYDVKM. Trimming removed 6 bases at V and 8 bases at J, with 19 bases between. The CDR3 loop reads CASSPQGRGAEAFF. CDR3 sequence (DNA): TGTGCCAGCAGCCCCCAGGGGAGGGGGGCCGAAGCTTTCTTT.